This T cell receptor (beta chain) was recovered during a study of cytomegalovirus exposure and HLA in healthy donors. The study ran its PCR with 60 Vbeta and 13 Jbeta primers. TCRdb keeps only in-frame clones here, not all; method: immunoSEQ multiplex PCR. The data show about 130,000 clones, just under 80% seen once. This clone is a singleton in its sample. The TCR was taken from a man aged 25 to 40 in good health. The sample taken for sequencing was PBMCs.

CDR3 protein: CASSLGRGETQYF. The CDR3 DNA sequence: TGTGCCAGCTCACTGGGTAGGGGAGAGACCCAGTACTTC. This chain joins TRBV18 and TRBJ2-5; D is possibly TRBD1 (5 bases). V gave up 4 bases and J gave up 4 bases, with 10 bases separating them. Germline V lookup: CDR1 KGHSH, CDR2 LQKENI. The CDR3 consists of 13 residues.